Included here is one T cell receptor (beta chain) sequence, with context. This clonotype was observed at least ten times. No antigen is known for it. Base-call qualities are not available, and no considerably larger clone is one nucleotide away. Receptors were amplified or captured by RT-PCR. Sequenced on an Illumina HiSeq 2500. TCRdb reprocessed the public reads (quality trimming at Q25 with fastp, clone calling with MiXCR) and kept in-frame beta chains. Identical CDR3 proteins give one entry, which carries the most common genes and DNA. This sample has hundreds of thousands of distinct CDR3 sequences in its table, and 18% of those were observed once. About a tenth of the sample rests with the top ten. These data are taken from a study of response to subunit inactivated influenza vaccine (dated by TCRdb to between 2018 and 2020). About the full investigation: To follow how T cells responded to a trivalent subunit inactivated influenza vaccine, the researchers relied on deep quantitative profiling of the T cell receptor repertoire.

Study-level results and caveats: The authors suggested that each seasonal influenza vaccination may recruit only a limited number of new T cells.

The source was PBMCs from blood, collected around 5 days after vaccination. This clonotype was obtained from a man aged 45-65 years who received an inactivated influenza vaccine. Donor details come from another sample of the same person, matched by shared clones.

The CDR3 here reads CASNITDSNQPQHF. The DNA reads TGTGCCAGCAACATTACAGATAGCAATCAGCCCCAGCATTTT. The chain employs TRBV7-2 and TRBJ1-5, with no confidently assigned D gene. The CDR3, from cysteine to phenylalanine, totals 14 residues. CDR3 DNA is the only sequence kept; it has 42 bases, read in frame from the first base. CDR1 SGHTA and CDR2 FQGNSA were looked up in the germline V gene. The V and J ends are trimmed by 7 bases and 0 bases, leaving 10 bases between them.